A selection of T cell receptor beta chains follows, all from one sample in a study of blood T cells in healthy people across ages. TCRdb itself ran the 5' RACE reads through MiXCR, one entry per CDR3 protein. The sample has around 800,000 distinct CDR3 sequences; 53% are singletons. Sequenced input: blood. The source is a man older than 75 in good health. Each CDR3 is given with its conserved first and last residue. The D gene is left open where the match is weak. For some rows the clone size is stated as once, few or many, or as a class when expanded; others skip it.

>TRBV28|few|TRBJ2-3|NA
TGTGCCAGCAGCGGAGGCCCAGATACGCAGTATTTT
CASSGGPDTQYF
>TRBV5-1|NA|TRBJ1-1|TRBD1
TGCGCCAGCAGCGCGGGACAGGACAATGAAGCTTTCTTT
CASSAGQDNEAFF
>TRBV5-1|NA|TRBJ1-1|TRBD1
TGCGCCAGCAGCTGGGGGACAGGGGTTGAAGCTTTCTTT
CASSWGTGVEAFF
>TRBV7-2|NA|TRBJ2-1|NA
TGTGCCAGCAGCCCAGAAGGGACTGGCGGAATATACAATGAGCAGTTCTTC
CASSPEGTGGIYNEQFF
>TRBV12-3/TRBV12-4|few|TRBJ2-1|TRBD1
TGTGCCAGCAGTCGACAGGACAGGGTCTACAATGAGCAGTTCTTC
CASSRQDRVYNEQFF
>TRBV5-6|NA|TRBJ2-6|TRBD1
TGTGCCAGCAGCGAGGACAGGCCTGGGGCCAACGTCCTGACTTTC
CASSEDRPGANVLTF
>TRBV30|NA|TRBJ1-2|NA
TGTGCCTGGCGTGACAGCTCTTCAATCTATGGCTACACCTTC
CAWRDSSSIYGYTF
>TRBV20-1|NA|TRBJ2-7|TRBD2
TGCAGTGCCCCCCGCCGCAGGACTAGCGGGAAGACCTACGAGCAGTACTTC
CSAPRRRTSGKTYEQYF
>TRBV7-8|few|TRBJ2-1|TRBD2
TGTGCCAGCAGCCAGTCTAGCGGGAGGGCCTACAATGAGCAGTTCTTC
CASSQSSGRAYNEQFF
>TRBV24-1|NA|TRBJ1-5|TRBD1
TGTGCCACCGATGGGGCAGGGGGCCTGCATTTT
CATDGAGGLHF
>TRBV5-6|NA|TRBJ1-1|NA
TGTGCCAGCAGCCGGTATCTGCTCGGGGAAGCTTTCTTT
CASSRYLLGEAFF
>TRBV5-1|NA|TRBJ2-3|NA
TGCGCCAGCAGTCTTAGGGGAGTTGGCACAGAGACGCAGTATTTT
CASSLRGVGTETQYF
>TRBV28|NA|TRBJ2-5|NA
TGTGCCAGCAGTAGACCGGGACGAGCGACCCAAGAGACCCAGTACTTC
CASSRPGRATQETQYF
>TRBV6-5|NA|TRBJ2-1|TRBD1
TGTGCCAGCAGCCTCTGGGGACAGACCTACAATGAGCAGTTCTTC
CASSLWGQTYNEQFF
>TRBV7-2|NA|TRBJ1-2|NA
TGTGCCAGCAGCATACAGGGTCCCTATGGCTACACCTTC
CASSIQGPYGYTF
>TRBV5-1|many|TRBJ2-5|TRBD2
TGCGCCAGCAGCTCCGGACTAGCGGGGCAAGAGACCCAGTACTTC
CASSSGLAGQETQYF
>TRBV12-3/TRBV12-4|NA|TRBJ1-6|NA
TGTGCCAGCAGCCTCGGAGTGGAGAATTCACCCCTCCACTTT
CASSLGVENSPLHF
>TRBV2|NA|TRBJ2-5|NA
TGTGCCAGCAGTGGAAGACATAAAATCTTCGGGCAGTACTTC
CASSGRHKIFGQYF
>TRBV12-3/TRBV12-4|few|TRBJ2-3|TRBD2
TGTGCCAGCAGTCCGACTAGCAGAAAGCACAGATACGCGTATTTT
CASSPTSRKHRYAYF
>TRBV30|NA|TRBJ1-1|NA
TGTGCCTGGAGGCAGGCTGAAGCTTTCTTT
CAWRQAEAFF
>TRBV7-9|NA|TRBJ1-2|TRBD1
TGTGCCAGCAGCCCGGACAGGGGGCGCGGGTATGGCTACACCTTC
CASSPDRGRGYGYTF
>TRBV7-9|NA|TRBJ1-4|NA
TGTGCCAGCAGCCCCGGGACGCTCGCCAATGAAAAACTGTTTTTT
CASSPGTLANEKLFF
>TRBV7-9|once|TRBJ2-7|NA
TGTGCCAGCAGCCCTCCCCTCGGGACGGTTGGCTACGGGCAGTACTTC
CASSPPLGTVGYGQYF
>TRBV10-2|NA|TRBJ2-7|TRBD2
TGCGCCGGCAGTGGGACTAGCGCCCTCTCCTACGAGCAGTACTTC
CAGSGTSALSYEQYF
>TRBV12-3/TRBV12-4|NA|TRBJ2-7|TRBD1
TGTGCCAGCAGTTCCTGGGACAGCCTCTACGAGCAGTACTTC
CASSSWDSLYEQYF
>TRBV7-3|NA|TRBJ2-4|TRBD2
TGTGCCAGCAGTATAGGGGGCGGGGGGGACATTCAGTACTTC
CASSIGGGGDIQYF
>TRBV29-1|few|TRBJ2-3|NA
TGCAGCGCCTCCCAGGAATACGCGTATTTT
CSASQEYAYF
>TRBV9|NA|TRBJ2-1|TRBD2
TGTGCCAGCAGCGCCGGGACTAGCGGAATCGGGGGCAATGAGCAGTTCTTC
CASSAGTSGIGGNEQFF
>TRBV7-2|few|TRBJ1-4|NA
TGTGCCAGCAGCCTAAGGACCGAAAAACTGTTTTTT
CASSLRTEKLFF
>TRBV6-4|NA|TRBJ2-1|TRBD2
TGTGCCAGCAGTGACTCAGCGGGAGGGAATGAGCAGTTCTTC
CASSDSAGGNEQFF
>TRBV3-1|NA|TRBJ2-1|NA
TGTGCCAGCAGCCAAGTCCCTTGGGATGAGCAGTTCTTC
CASSQVPWDEQFF
>TRBV12-3/TRBV12-4|NA|TRBJ2-3|TRBD2
TGTGCCAGCAGTGACCCTGGCGGGGGGAGCACAGATACGCAGTATTTT
CASSDPGGGSTDTQYF
>TRBV20-1|few|TRBJ2-7|NA
TGCAGTGCTCCACGGACCGAGTCCTACGAGCAGTACTTC
CSAPRTESYEQYF
>TRBV12-3/TRBV12-4|few|TRBJ1-5|NA
TGTGCCAGCAGACGAGGGACTATAGGAGTGAGCAATCAGCCCCAGCATTTT
CASRRGTIGVSNQPQHF
>TRBV3-1|NA|TRBJ1-2|TRBD1
TGTGCCAGCAGCCAATACAGGGGAACCACTAACTATGGCTACACCTTC
CASSQYRGTTNYGYTF
>TRBV7-9|NA|TRBJ2-3|TRBD1
TGTGCCAGAACGAATGGGACAGGGGCAGATACGCAGTATTTT
CARTNGTGADTQYF
>TRBV7-2|NA|TRBJ1-5|NA
TGTGCCAGCAGCTTAGTAACGGCTAACAATCAGCCCCAGCATTTT
CASSLVTANNQPQHF
>TRBV5-1|NA|TRBJ1-2|TRBD1
TGCGCCAGCAGCTGGATAACGACAGGGGAGGCTGGCTACACCTTC
CASSWITTGEAGYTF
>TRBV5-8|NA|TRBJ1-2|TRBD1
TGTGCCAGCAGCCCCGGGACAGGGGGCCGAGCTAACTATGGCTACACCTTC
CASSPGTGGRANYGYTF
>TRBV5-1|NA|TRBJ2-5|NA
TGCGCCAGCAGCTTGGAGTTCAGCAAGGGGTACAATGAGCAGTACTTC
CASSLEFSKGYNEQYF
>TRBV20-1|NA|TRBJ1-5|NA
TGCAGTGCTAGAGCGGGGGGCGGGCAGCCCCAGCATTTT
CSARAGGGQPQHF
>TRBV10-3|NA|TRBJ1-4|NA
TGTGCCATCAGTGAGAGAGGGTTTGGTGAAAAACTGTTTTTT
CAISERGFGEKLFF
>TRBV10-3|once|TRBJ1-2|NA
TGTGCCACCACAAATTCGTCGGCAGGCCCCTATGGCTACACCTTC
CATTNSSAGPYGYTF
>TRBV9|NA|TRBJ2-5|NA
TGTGCCAGCAGCTCCACCACAGGGACCAAGACCCAGTACTTC
CASSSTTGTKTQYF
>TRBV20-1|NA|TRBJ2-4|NA
TGCAGTGCTAGAGAGGCTAAAGCCAAAAACATTCAGTACTTC
CSAREAKAKNIQYF
>TRBV10-3|NA|TRBJ2-2|TRBD2
TGTGCCATCAGTGACCCGATGGGACTATTGAACACCGGGGAGCTGTTTTTT
CAISDPMGLLNTGELFF
>TRBV29-1|NA|TRBJ1-4|NA
TGCAGCGTGGCCACCTGGGACCTAAGGGAAAAACTGTTTTTT
CSVATWDLREKLFF
>TRBV28|NA|TRBJ2-5|NA
TGTGCCAGCAGTTTATCGGTCCCGGAGACCCAGTACTTC
CASSLSVPETQYF
>TRBV7-2|few|TRBJ2-1|NA
TGTGCCAGCAGCTTAGTATTGGTCTCCAGCTCCTACAATGAGCAGTTCTTC
CASSLVLVSSSYNEQFF
>TRBV20-1|NA|TRBJ2-7|NA
TGCAGTGCATTCGGGACAAAACCCCCCTATGGGCAGTACTTC
CSAFGTKPPYGQYF
>TRBV11-2|NA|TRBJ2-3|TRBD2
TGTGCCAGCAGCTCGACTTCAGGCGGGAGGGCACACAGATACGCGTATTTT
CASSSTSGGRAHRYAYF
>TRBV29-1|few|TRBJ2-7|NA
TGCAGCGCAACAGCGGCCCGGGATTACGAGCAGTACTTC
CSATAARDYEQYF
>TRBV29-1|few|TRBJ2-7|NA
TGCAGCATCCGGGCAGCCTACGAGCAGTACTTC
CSIRAAYEQYF
>TRBV6-5|NA|TRBJ1-1|NA
TGTGCCAGCAGTTACGGGGCCCCGAGCACTGAAGCTTTCTTT
CASSYGAPSTEAFF
>TRBV20-1|many|TRBJ2-1|TRBD2
TGCAGTGCTAGCCCGGGAGGGCCTGATGAGCAGTTCTTC
CSASPGGPDEQFF